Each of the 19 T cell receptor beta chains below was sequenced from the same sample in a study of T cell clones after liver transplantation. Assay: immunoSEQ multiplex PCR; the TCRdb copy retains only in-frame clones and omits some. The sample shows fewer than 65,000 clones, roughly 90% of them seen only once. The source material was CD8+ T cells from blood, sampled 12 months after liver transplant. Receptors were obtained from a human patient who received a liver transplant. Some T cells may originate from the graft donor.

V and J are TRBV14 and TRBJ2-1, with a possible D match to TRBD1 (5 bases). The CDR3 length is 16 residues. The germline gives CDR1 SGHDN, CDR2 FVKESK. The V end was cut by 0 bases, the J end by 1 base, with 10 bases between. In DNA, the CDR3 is TGTGCCAGCAGCCAAGATCTAGGGGTTTCCTACAATGAGCAGTTCTTC. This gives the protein CASSQDLGVSYNEQFF.

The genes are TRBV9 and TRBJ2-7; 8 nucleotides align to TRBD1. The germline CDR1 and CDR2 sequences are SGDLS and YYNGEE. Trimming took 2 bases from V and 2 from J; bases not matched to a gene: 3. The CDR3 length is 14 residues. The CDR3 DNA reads TGTGCCAGCAGCGTGACACAGGGGGCCTACGAGCAGTACTTC. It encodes CASSVTQGAYEQYF.

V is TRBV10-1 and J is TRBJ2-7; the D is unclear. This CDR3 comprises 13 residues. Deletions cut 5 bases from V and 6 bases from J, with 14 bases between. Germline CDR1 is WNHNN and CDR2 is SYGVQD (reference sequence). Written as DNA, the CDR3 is TGCGCCAGCAGTTCTACAGTAACGTCCGAGCAGTACTTC. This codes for CASSSTVTSEQYF.

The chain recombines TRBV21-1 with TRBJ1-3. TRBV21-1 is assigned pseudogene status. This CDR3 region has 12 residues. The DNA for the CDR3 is TGTGCCAGCAGCAGACTGGGAGACACCATATATTTT. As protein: CASSRLGDTIYF.

The CDR3 protein is CASSEGQPFSGNTIYF. The CDR3 DNA follows: TGTGCCAGCAGTGAAGGACAGCCGTTCTCTGGAAACACCATATATTTT. The gene calls are TRBV6-1 and TRBJ1-3, with D maybe TRBD1 (5 bases). This CDR3 region has 16 residues. Trimming took off 1 base at V and 0 bases at J, with 10 bases between the two ends. Germline-derived CDR1 and CDR2 are MNHNS and SASEGT.

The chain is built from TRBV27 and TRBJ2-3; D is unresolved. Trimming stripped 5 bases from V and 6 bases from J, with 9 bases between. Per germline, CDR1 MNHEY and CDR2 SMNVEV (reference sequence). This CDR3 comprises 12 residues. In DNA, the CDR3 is TGTGCCAGCAGTCAACACGGGGATACGCAGTATTTT. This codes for CASSQHGDTQYF.

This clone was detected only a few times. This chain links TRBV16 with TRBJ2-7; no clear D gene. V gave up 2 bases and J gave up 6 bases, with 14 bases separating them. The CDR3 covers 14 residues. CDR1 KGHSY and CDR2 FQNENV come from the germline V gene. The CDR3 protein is CASSQGLASSEQYF. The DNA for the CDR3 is TGTGCCAGCAGCCAAGGTCTGGCCAGTTCCGAGCAGTACTTC.

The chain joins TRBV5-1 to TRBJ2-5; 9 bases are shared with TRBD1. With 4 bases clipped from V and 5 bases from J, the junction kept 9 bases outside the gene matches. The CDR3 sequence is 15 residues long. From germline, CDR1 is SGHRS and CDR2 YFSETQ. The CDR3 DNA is TGCGCCAGCAGCATGGGACAGGGAACGCGGGAGACCCAGTACTTC. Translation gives CASSMGQGTRETQYF. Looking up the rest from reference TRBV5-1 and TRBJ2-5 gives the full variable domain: KAGVTQTPRYLIKTRGQQVTLSCSPISGHRSVSWYQQTPGQGLQFLFEYFSETQRNKGNFPGRFSGRQFSNSRSEMNVSTLELGDSALYLCASSMGQGTRETQYFGPGTRLLVL.

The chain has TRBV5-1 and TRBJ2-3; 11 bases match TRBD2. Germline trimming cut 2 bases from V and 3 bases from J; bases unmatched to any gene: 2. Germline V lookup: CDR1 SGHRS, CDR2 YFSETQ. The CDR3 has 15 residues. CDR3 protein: CASSFRTSGTDTQYF. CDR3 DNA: TGCGCCAGCAGCTTCCGGACTAGCGGGACAGATACGCAGTATTTT.

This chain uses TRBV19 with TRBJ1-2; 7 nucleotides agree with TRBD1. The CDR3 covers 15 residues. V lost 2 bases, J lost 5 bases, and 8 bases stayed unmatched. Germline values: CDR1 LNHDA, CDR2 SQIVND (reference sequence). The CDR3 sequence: CASSITGGQHYGYTF. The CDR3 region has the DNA TGTGCCAGTAGTATAACCGGGGGACAGCATTATGGCTACACCTTC.

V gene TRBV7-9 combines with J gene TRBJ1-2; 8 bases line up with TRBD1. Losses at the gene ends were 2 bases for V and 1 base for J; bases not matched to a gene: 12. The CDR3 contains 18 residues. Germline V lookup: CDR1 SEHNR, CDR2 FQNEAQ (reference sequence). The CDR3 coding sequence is TGTGCCAGCAGCTTACCACCCCCGGACAGGGCTGTTAACTATGGCTACACCTTC. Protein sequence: CASSLPPPDRAVNYGYTF.

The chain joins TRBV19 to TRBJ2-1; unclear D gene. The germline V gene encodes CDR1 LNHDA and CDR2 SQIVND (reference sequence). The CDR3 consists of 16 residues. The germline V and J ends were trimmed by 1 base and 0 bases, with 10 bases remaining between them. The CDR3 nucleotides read TGTGCCAGTAGTATAGGGGGTCACAGCTCCTACAATGAGCAGTTCTTC. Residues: CASSIGGHSSYNEQFF.

The CDR3, as DNA: TGTGCCAGTAGTCTACAGGGGGCCTACGAGCAGTACTTC. It specifies CASSLQGAYEQYF. V is TRBV19 and J is TRBJ2-7; 8 positions match TRBD1. The CDR3 contains 13 residues. Germline CDR1 LNHDA, CDR2 SQIVND (reference sequence). V trimming: 5 bases; J trimming: 2 bases; junction bases outside the gene matches: 2.

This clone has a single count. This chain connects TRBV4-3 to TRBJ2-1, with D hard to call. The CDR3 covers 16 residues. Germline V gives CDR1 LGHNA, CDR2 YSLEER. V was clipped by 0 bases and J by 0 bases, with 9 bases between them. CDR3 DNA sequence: TGCGCCAGCAGCCAAGATTTACCAAGCTCCTACAATGAGCAGTTCTTC. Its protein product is CASSQDLPSSYNEQFF.

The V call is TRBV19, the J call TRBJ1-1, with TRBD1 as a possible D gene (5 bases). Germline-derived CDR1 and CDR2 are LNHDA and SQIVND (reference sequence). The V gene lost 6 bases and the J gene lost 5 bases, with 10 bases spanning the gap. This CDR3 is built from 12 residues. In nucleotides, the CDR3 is TGTGCCAGTAGGCTAGGGGTGACTGAAGCTTTCTTT. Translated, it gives CASRLGVTEAFF.

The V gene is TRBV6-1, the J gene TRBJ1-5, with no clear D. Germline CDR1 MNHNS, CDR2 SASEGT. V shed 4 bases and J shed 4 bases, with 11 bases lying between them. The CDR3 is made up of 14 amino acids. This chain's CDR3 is CASSGGFSNQPQHF. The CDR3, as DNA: TGTGCCAGCAGTGGCGGGTTCTCAAATCAGCCCCAGCATTTT.

In nucleotides, the CDR3 is TGTGCCAGCAGCTTAGCGGGACAGGGAGATGAGCAGTTCTTC. Translating gives CASSLAGQGDEQFF. This chain connects TRBV5-4 to TRBJ2-1, with 9 bases lining up with TRBD1. V shed 2 bases and J 8 bases; nucleotides not matched to a gene: 5. This CDR3 comprises 14 residues. Per the germline V gene, CDR1 is SGHNT and CDR2 is YYREEE (reference sequence).

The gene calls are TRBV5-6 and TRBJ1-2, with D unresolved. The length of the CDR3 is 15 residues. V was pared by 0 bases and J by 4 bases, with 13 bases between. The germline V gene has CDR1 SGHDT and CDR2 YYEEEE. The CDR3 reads CASSLGNGVPYGYTF. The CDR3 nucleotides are TGTGCCAGCAGCTTGGGAAACGGAGTCCCCTATGGCTACACCTTC.

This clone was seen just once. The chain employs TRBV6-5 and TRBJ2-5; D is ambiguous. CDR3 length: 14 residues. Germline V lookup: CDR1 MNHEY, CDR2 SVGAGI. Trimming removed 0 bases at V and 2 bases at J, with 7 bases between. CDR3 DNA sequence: TGTGCCAGCAGTTACTCGCGCCAGCAAGAGACCCAGTACTTC. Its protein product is CASSYSRQQETQYF.